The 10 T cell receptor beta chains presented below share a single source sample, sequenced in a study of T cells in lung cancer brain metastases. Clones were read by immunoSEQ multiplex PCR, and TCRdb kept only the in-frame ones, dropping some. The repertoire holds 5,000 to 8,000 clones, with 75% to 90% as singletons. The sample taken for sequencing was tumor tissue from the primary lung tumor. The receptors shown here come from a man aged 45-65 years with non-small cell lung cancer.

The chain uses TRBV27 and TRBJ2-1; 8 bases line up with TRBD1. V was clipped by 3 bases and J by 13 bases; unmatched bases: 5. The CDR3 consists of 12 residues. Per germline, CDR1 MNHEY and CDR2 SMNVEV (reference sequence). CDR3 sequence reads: CASSLMDREQFF. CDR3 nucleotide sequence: TGTGCCAGCAGTTTGATGGACAGGGAACAGTTCTTC.

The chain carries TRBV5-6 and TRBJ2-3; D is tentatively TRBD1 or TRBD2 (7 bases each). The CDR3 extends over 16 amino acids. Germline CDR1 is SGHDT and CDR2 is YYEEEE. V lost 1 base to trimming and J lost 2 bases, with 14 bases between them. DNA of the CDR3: TGTGCCAGCAGCTTGCAGGGGGACTATTCCACAGATACGCAGTATTTT. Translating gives CASSLQGDYSTDTQYF.

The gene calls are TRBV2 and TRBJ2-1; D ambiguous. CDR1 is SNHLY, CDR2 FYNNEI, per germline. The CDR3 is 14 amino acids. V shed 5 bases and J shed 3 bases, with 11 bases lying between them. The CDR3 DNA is TGTGCCAGCAGTCGCACTGGATTCTACAATGAGCAGTTCTTC. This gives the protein CASSRTGFYNEQFF.

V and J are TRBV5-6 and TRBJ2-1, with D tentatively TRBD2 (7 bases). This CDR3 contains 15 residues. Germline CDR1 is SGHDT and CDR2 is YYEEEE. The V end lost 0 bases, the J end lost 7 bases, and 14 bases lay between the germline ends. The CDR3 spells CASSLVEGGPNEQFF. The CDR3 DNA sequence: TGTGCCAGCAGCTTGGTCGAGGGGGGGCCGAATGAGCAGTTCTTC.

CDR3 amino acids: CASSQERPTNEKLFF. Here the CDR3 DNA reads TGTGCCAGCAGCCAAGAGAGACCAACTAATGAAAAACTGTTTTTT. The J gene is TRBJ1-4, the V gene TRBV4-2; D remains ambiguous. There are 15 residues in the CDR3. The V and J ends lost 0 bases and 0 bases respectively, with 5 bases between them. Germline assignment: CDR1 LGHNA and CDR2 YNFKEQ.

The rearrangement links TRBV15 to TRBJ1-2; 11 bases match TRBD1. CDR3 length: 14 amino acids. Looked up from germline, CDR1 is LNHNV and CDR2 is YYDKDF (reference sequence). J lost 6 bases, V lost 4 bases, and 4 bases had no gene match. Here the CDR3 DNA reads TGTGCCACCAGCAAGGACAGGGGGCGCGATGGCTACACCTTC. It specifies CATSKDRGRDGYTF. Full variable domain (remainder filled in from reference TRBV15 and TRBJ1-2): DAMVIQNPRYQVTQFGKPVTLSCSQTLNHNVMYWYQQKSSQAPKLLFHYYDKDFNNEADTPDNFQSRRPNTSFCFLDIRSPGLGDTAMYLCATSKDRGRDGYTFGSGTRLTVV.

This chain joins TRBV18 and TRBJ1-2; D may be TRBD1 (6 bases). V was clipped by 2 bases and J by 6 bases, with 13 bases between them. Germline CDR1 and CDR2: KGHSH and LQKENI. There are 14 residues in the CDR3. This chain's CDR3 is CASSPAGAGDGYTF. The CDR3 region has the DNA TGTGCCAGCTCACCAGCAGGGGCTGGGGATGGCTACACCTTC.

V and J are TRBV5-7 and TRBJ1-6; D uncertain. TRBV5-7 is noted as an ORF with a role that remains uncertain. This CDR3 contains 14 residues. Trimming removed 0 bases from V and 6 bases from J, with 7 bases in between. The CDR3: CASSLGKLNSPLHF. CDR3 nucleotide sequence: TGTGCCAGCAGCTTGGGGAAACTTAATTCACCCCTCCACTTT.

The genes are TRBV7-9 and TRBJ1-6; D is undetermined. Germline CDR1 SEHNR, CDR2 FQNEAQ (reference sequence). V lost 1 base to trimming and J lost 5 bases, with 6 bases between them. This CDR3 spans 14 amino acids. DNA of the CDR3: TGTGCCAGCAGCTTAGAACCACATAATTCACCCCTCCACTTT. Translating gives CASSLEPHNSPLHF.

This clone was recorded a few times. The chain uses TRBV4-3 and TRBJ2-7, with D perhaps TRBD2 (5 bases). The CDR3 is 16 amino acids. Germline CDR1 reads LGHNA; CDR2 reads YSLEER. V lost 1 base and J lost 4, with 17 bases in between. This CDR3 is CASSQGFPGGGYEQYF. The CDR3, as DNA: TGCGCCAGCAGCCAAGGTTTCCCCGGAGGCGGTTACGAGCAGTACTTC.